This T cell receptor beta chain was profiled in a study of CD8+CD57+ T cells in acquired aplastic anemia. The study's findings and limits: Researchers report that fewer than 35 CD8+ CDR3 sequences appeared in both patients and controls. Simpson's diversity of CD8+ cells was not significantly different in patients compared with controls.

The CDR3 spans 15 residues. The V segment lost 7 bases and the J segment 7 bases; nucleotides outside the gene matches: 7. Germline-derived CDR1 and CDR2 are MNHEY and SVGAGI. CD8+CD57+ cell expansion, shown by flow cytometry, had occurred in the patients selected for sequencing. A severe acquired aplastic anemia diagnosis applied to all patients. TCR beta VDJ combinations and CDR3 sequences were profiled from genomic DNA. MiXCR was run by TCRdb on the reads, yielding one entry per CDR3 protein. The sample has some 150,000 distinct CDR3 sequences, about 64% seen once. This clonotype has a count of ten or more. As yet, its antigen is unknown.

The chain is built from TRBV6-5 and TRBJ2-3, with TRBD2 identical over 14 bases. The sample comprised sorted CD4+, CD8+, or CD8+CD57+ T cells (not recorded which) from PBMCs. The sequence derives from a human donor with aplastic anemia. The CDR3 DNA sequence: TGTGCCAGCACCCTGGGACTAGCGGGAGTGAATACGCAGTATTTT. Protein: CASTLGLAGVNTQYF.